This T cell receptor beta chain was profiled in a study of cytomegalovirus exposure and HLA in healthy donors. About the research overall: About 180 million T cells yielded 117 million unique TCR beta sequences, as an earlier analysis found.

General study points: Researchers reportedly found TCR beta sequences accurately predicted most subjects' HLA-A and HLA-B alleles.

In the PCR, 60 Vbeta and 13 Jbeta primers were used. TCRdb's table, derived via immunoSEQ multiplex PCR, lists solely in-frame clones and lacks some. The table lists 100,000 or so clones, 79% of them singletons. This clone was observed once. Its cognate antigen is unknown. The origin of this receptor is a woman in her forties in good health and CMV-seronegative. The sequenced sample consisted of PBMCs.

The CDR3 loop reads CASSWTGYNEQFF. The CDR3, as DNA: TGTGCCAGCAGCTGGACAGGGTACAATGAGCAGTTCTTC. The chain is built from TRBV7-2 and TRBJ2-1, with 8 bases that match TRBD1. This CDR3 has 13 residues. V trimming: 4 bases; J trimming: 4 bases; junction bases outside the gene matches: 0. CDR1 SGHTA and CDR2 FQGNSA come from the germline V gene.